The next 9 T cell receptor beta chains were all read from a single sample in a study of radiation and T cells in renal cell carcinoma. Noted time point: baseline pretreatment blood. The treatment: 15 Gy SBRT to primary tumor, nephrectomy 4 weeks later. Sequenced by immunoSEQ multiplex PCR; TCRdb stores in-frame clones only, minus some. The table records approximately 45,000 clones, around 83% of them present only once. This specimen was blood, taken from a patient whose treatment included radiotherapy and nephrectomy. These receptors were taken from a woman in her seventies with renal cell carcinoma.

This chain's CDR3 is CASKRGWGPRFNEQYF. The CDR3 nucleotides read TGTGCCAGCAAGAGGGGGTGGGGCCCTAGATTCAACGAGCAGTACTTC. The chain joins TRBV2 to TRBJ2-7; D possibly corresponds to TRBD1 (6 bases). This CDR3 has 16 amino acids. The V end lost 7 bases, the J end lost 5 bases, and 24 bases lay between the germline ends. Germline V gene data show CDR1 as SNHLY and CDR2 as FYNNEI. The whole variable domain, filled in from reference TRBV2 and TRBJ2-7, reads EPEVTQTPSHQVTQMGQEVILRCVPISNHLYFYWYRQILGQKVEFLVSFYNNEISEKSEIFDDQFSVERPDGSNFTLKIRSTKLEDSAMYFCASKRGWGPRFNEQYFGPGTRLTVT.

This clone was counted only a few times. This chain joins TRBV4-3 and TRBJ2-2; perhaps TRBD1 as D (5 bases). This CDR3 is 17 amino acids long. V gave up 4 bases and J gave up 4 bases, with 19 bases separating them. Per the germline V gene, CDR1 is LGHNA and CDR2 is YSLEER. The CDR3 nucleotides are TGCGCCAGCAGCCCTCAGACAGCCGTTTATTTCACCGGGGAGCTGTTTTTT. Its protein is CASSPQTAVYFTGELFF.

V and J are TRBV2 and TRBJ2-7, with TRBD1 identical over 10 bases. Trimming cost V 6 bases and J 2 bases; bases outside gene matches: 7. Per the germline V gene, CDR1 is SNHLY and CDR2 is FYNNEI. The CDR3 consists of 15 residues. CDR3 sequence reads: CASRSGTGVAYEQYF. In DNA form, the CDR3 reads TGTGCCAGCAGGTCCGGGACAGGGGTGGCCTACGAGCAGTACTTC.

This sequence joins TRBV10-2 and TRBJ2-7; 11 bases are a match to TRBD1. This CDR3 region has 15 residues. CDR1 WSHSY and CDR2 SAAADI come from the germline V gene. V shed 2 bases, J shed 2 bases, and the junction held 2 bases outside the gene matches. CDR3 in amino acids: CASSEEGQGAYEQYF. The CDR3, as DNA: TGCGCCAGCAGTGAGGAGGGACAGGGGGCCTACGAGCAGTACTTC.

The CDR3 nucleotides are TGTGCCAGCAGCCAAGATAGGAACGGAGGGCACGGGGAGCTGTTTTTT. Translating it yields CASSQDRNGGHGELFF. This chain uses TRBV14 with TRBJ2-2, with D perhaps matching TRBD2 (6 bases). There are 16 residues in the CDR3. The V gene lost 0 bases and the J gene lost 7 bases, with 15 bases spanning the gap. Germline lookup yields CDR1 SGHDN and CDR2 FVKESK.

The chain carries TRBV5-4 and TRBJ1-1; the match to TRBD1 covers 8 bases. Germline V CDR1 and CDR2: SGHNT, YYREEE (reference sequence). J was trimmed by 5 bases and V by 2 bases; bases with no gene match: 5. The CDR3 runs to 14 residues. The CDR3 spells CASSLQGVRTEAFF. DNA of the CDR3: TGTGCCAGCAGCTTACAGGGGGTTAGAACTGAAGCTTTCTTT.

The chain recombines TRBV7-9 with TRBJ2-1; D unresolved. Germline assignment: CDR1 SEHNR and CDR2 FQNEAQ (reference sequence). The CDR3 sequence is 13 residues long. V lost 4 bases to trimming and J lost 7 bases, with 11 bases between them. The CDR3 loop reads CASSSPFTNEQFF. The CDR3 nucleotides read TGTGCCAGCAGCTCCCCTTTCACAAATGAGCAGTTCTTC.

CDR3 residues: CASSLEGIGGYGYTF. Written as DNA, the CDR3 is TGTGCCAGCAGCTTAGAGGGGATTGGAGGCTATGGCTACACCTTC. This sequence joins TRBV7-2 and TRBJ1-2; TRBD1 might be the D (5 bases). The CDR3 sequence is 15 residues long. V was clipped by 1 base and J by 4 bases, with 13 bases between them. CDR1 and CDR2 from the germline V gene are SGHTA and FQGNSA.

In nucleotides, the CDR3 is TGTGCCAGCAGCCAGGGGACAGGAAAATATGGCTACACCTTC. Protein product: CASSQGTGKYGYTF. The chain joins TRBV5-4 to TRBJ1-2; the match to TRBD1 covers 8 bases. Per germline, CDR1 SGHNT and CDR2 YYREEE (reference sequence). Unmatched junction bases numbered 7, after V lost 4 bases and J lost 5 bases. The CDR3 extends over 14 amino acids.